The T cell receptor (beta chain) described here comes from a study of blood T cell repertoires in COVID-19. The repertoire was sequenced with immunoSEQ multiplex PCR; TCRdb's copy has only in-frame clones and lacks some. The data contain 45,000 to 70,000 clones, approximately 91% of them seen just once; the ten biggest clones take up approximately 14%. The germline V gene encodes CDR1 SNHLY and CDR2 FYNNEI. The CDR3 is made up of 14 amino acids. The ends lost 11 bases at V and 2 bases at J; junction bases unmatched: 10. The chain links TRBV2 to TRBJ2-3; 7 bases map to TRBD2. The sample was peripheral blood. The sequence derives from a woman between 55 and 75 years old with active COVID-19. Written as DNA, the CDR3 is TGTGCCTCCCAAAAGGCGGGGGTCACAGATACGCAGTATTTT. This gives the protein CASQKAGVTDTQYF.